Below are 23 T cell receptor beta chains sequenced from a single sample in a study of molecular identifiers for immune sequencing clone quantification. Each CDR3 protein gets one entry after TCRdb re-called the PCR reads with MiXCR. This sample carries around 470,000 distinct CDR3 sequences, approximately 25% of them seen once, and the ten largest clones take around 0.76%. Sample: naive CD8+ T cells from blood, with Jurkat cell RNA spiked in. The subset denotes: FACS-sorted CD8+CD4-CCR7+CD45RA+ naive T cells. The receptors come from a human donor in good health. Some libraries in this study had Jurkat cell RNA spiked in.

CDR3 coding DNA: TGTGCCAGCAGCCAATCGAGGCAGACCTACGAGCAGTACTTC. Amino acid sequence: CASSQSRQTYEQYF. This rearrangement joins TRBV16 to TRBJ2-7; D is undetermined. V was trimmed by 0 bases and J by 2 bases, leaving 8 bases between them. CDR1 is KGHSY and CDR2 is FQNENV in the germline V gene. This CDR3 has 14 residues.

The V and J genes are TRBV23-1 and TRBJ1-5, with 9 nucleotides matching TRBD1. TRBV23-1 is assigned to the ORF class and has an uncertain function. The J segment lost 9 bases and the V segment lost 2 bases, leaving 14 bases of the junction unmatched. There are 17 residues in the CDR3. CDR3 DNA sequence: TGCGCCAGCAGTCAAGCGGACAGGGGTCAGGGGGGCGGGCCCCAGCATTTT. Translated: CASSQADRGQGGGPQHF.

The rearrangement joins TRBV5-5 to TRBJ1-1, with 10 bases matching TRBD1. The CDR3 runs 15 residues. Germline lookup yields CDR1 SGHKS and CDR2 YYEKEE (reference sequence). The J segment lost 3 bases and the V segment lost 0 bases, leaving 2 bases of the junction unmatched. CDR3 nucleotide sequence: TGTGCCAGCAGCTTGGGGGACAGGGGTTACACTGAAGCTTTCTTT. Protein sequence: CASSLGDRGYTEAFF.

With respect to this clonotype: Being one base from a much bigger clone, this may be a read error. The rearrangement uses TRBV12-3 or TRBV12-4 and TRBJ1-5; 8 bases line up with TRBD1. The CDR3 contains 14 residues. CDR3 nucleotides: TGTGCCAGCAGTGTGGGACAGGCTTATCAGCCCCAGCTTTTT. Protein: CASSVGQAYQPQLF.

This chain connects TRBV20-1 to TRBJ2-7; no reliable D call. The germline gives CDR1 DFQATT, CDR2 SNEGSKA (reference sequence). The CDR3 contains 13 residues. V was trimmed by 0 bases and J by 3 bases, leaving 9 bases between them. CDR3 in amino acids: CSAREGIGYEQYF. The CDR3 bases are TGCAGTGCTAGAGAAGGTATCGGCTACGAGCAGTACTTC.

This clonotype has only a few counts. The chain carries TRBV4-2 and TRBJ2-7, with D perhaps TRBD2 (6 bases). The CDR3 length is 15 residues. The V and J ends lost 4 bases and 2 bases respectively, with 15 bases between them. Germline assignment: CDR1 LGHNA and CDR2 YNFKEQ. The CDR3: CASSPRGRSTYEQYF. Here the CDR3 DNA reads TGTGCCAGCAGCCCGAGAGGGAGGAGTACCTACGAGCAGTACTTC.

This clonotype was observed a handful of times. The CDR3 DNA reads as TGTGCCAGCAGCCCTACCAGAAACTTTCGTTGGACTGAAGCTTTCTTT. Its translation: CASSPTRNFRWTEAFF. The chain has TRBV6-2 or TRBV6-3 and TRBJ1-1; D remains unclear. Germline V gene sequence: CDR1 MNHEY, CDR2 SVGEGT. Trimming cost V 6 bases and J 5 bases, with 22 bases left between them. The CDR3 extends over 16 amino acids.

V usage is TRBV4-3 and J usage is TRBJ2-5, with 7 nucleotides matching TRBD2. The CDR3 contains 17 residues. Germline CDR1 and CDR2: LGHNA and YSLEER. The ends lost 1 base at V and 3 bases at J; junction bases unmatched: 11. CDR3 residues: CASSQGGSLSGEETQYF. CDR3 DNA: TGCGCCAGCAGCCAAGGTGGTTCTTTGAGCGGGGAAGAGACCCAGTACTTC.

This clonotype was seen ten or more times. The germline gene is not matched at one end of the junction; a read error may be the cause. This chain joins TRBV4-1 and TRBJ2-3, with 10 bases aligning to TRBD2. The CDR3 runs to 15 residues. In germline, CDR1 is MGHRA, CDR2 YSYEKL. The CDR3 DNA sequence: TGTGCCAGCAGCCCCGGGACTAGCGGCACAGATACGCAGTATTTT. As protein: CASSPGTSGTDTQYF.

Worth noting for this clonotype: This CDR3 fails to terminate in the conserved phenylalanine or tryptophan, so it likely reflects a read error. The chain has TRBV9 and TRBJ1-2; D perhaps matches TRBD1 (6 bases). With 7 bases removed from V and 4 bases from J, the gap between germline ends came to 20 bases. CDR3 size: 15 residues. Germline V lookup: CDR1 SGDLS, CDR2 YYNGEE. In DNA, the CDR3 is TGTGCCAGCTCCCAGGAATGGGGGCGCGGCTATGGCTACACCCTC. As protein: CASSQEWGRGYGYTL.

Many counts were recorded for this clonotype. The V call is TRBV6-2 or TRBV6-3, the J call TRBJ1-5, with D uncertain. The germline V gene encodes CDR1 MNHEY and CDR2 SVGEGT. The CDR3 extends over 12 amino acids. V lost 2 bases and J 6 bases, leaving 5 bases between the germline ends. CDR3 amino acids: CASSYARQPQHF. The CDR3 DNA reads as TGTGCCAGCAGTTACGCCCGTCAGCCCCAGCATTTT.

The V gene is TRBV5-3, the J gene TRBJ2-7; 9 bases match TRBD1. TRBV5-3 is an ORF; its function is uncertain. Unmatched junction bases numbered 10, after V lost 8 bases and J lost 1 base. The CDR3 covers 15 residues. The CDR3 DNA follows: TGTGCCAGCGGCTTGGGGACAGGGAGATCCTACGAGCAGTACTTC. Translation: CASGLGTGRSYEQYF.

In its sample, this clonotype was seen many times. V gene TRBV3-1 combines with J gene TRBJ1-1; D might be TRBD1 (6 bases). CDR1 is LGHDT and CDR2 is YNNKEL in the germline V gene (reference sequence). The ends were cut back, 4 bases at V and 11 bases at J, with 23 bases in the middle. The CDR3 is 15 residues long. CDR3 residues: CASSPRTVRALLAFF. CDR3 DNA sequence: TGTGCCAGCAGCCCCCGGACAGTAAGAGCTTTATTGGCTTTCTTT.

This clonotype was seen repeatedly, ten times or more. V gene TRBV12-3 or TRBV12-4 combines with J gene TRBJ2-3, with TRBD2 matching over 8 bases. The V and J ends lost 7 bases and 8 bases, in that order; junction bases with no gene match: 11. The CDR3 has 14 residues. DNA of the CDR3: TGTGCCAGCATCCAGGGCAGCGGGAGCGGTACGCAGTATTTT. Amino acids: CASIQGSGSGTQYF.

This clonotype was seen many times. The V gene is TRBV30, the J gene TRBJ2-3; unclear D gene. CDR1 and CDR2 (germline): GTSNPN, SVGIG (reference sequence). The CDR3 is 14 residues long. Trimming cost V 0 bases and J 2 bases, with 9 bases left between them. CDR3: CAWSVRVTTDTQYF. The CDR3 DNA reads TGTGCCTGGAGTGTAAGGGTGACCACAGATACGCAGTATTTT.

The table lists this clonotype with many counts. V usage is TRBV28 and J usage is TRBJ2-3; 7 nucleotides line up with TRBD2. CDR3 length: 14 residues. Germline CDR1 is MDHEN and CDR2 is SYDVKM. V lost 6 bases to trimming and J lost 1 base; unmatched junction nucleotides: 4. Here the CDR3 DNA reads TGTGCCAGCAGCTTAACTAGCGGCACAGATACGCAGTATTTT. Its translation: CASSLTSGTDTQYF.

This chain connects TRBV10-3 to TRBJ2-7; a possible D gene is TRBD2 (5 bases). The CDR3 is 12 amino acids. Germline assignment: CDR1 ENHRY and CDR2 SYGVKD. V was pared by 10 bases and J by 5 bases, with 15 bases between. CDR3 bases: TGTGCCAGCCTCGGGAACGACAACGAGCAGTACTTC. Its translation: CASLGNDNEQYF.

This clonotype occurred a few times. The chain recombines TRBV11-2 with TRBJ2-3, with 9 nucleotides matching TRBD1. V trimming: 5 bases; J trimming: 1 base; junction bases outside the gene matches: 7. CDR1 is SGHAT, CDR2 FQNNGV, per germline. The CDR3 length is 16 residues. CDR3 DNA: TGTGCCAGCAGCCCCGGCTGGGACAGGGGCACAGATACGCAGTATTTT. It encodes CASSPGWDRGTDTQYF.

The chain couples TRBV11-2 to TRBJ2-7; D remains ambiguous. This CDR3 spans 16 amino acids. Germline V gives CDR1 SGHAT, CDR2 FQNNGV. V was trimmed by 2 bases and J by 4 bases, leaving 18 bases between them. CDR3 in DNA: TGTGCCAGCAGCTTATCGAACTATGTATCTTTGTACGAGCAGTACTTC. Encoded protein: CASSLSNYVSLYEQYF.

V is TRBV6-5 and J is TRBJ2-1, with TRBD1 as a possible D gene (6 bases). Trimming left V 0 bases short and J 8 bases short, with 11 bases between. This CDR3 is built from 14 residues. CDR1 is MNHEY, CDR2 SVGAGI, per germline. CDR3 residues: CASSYSQGFDEQFF. The CDR3 DNA is TGTGCCAGCAGTTACTCCCAGGGGTTCGATGAGCAGTTCTTC.

This chain links TRBV3-1 with TRBJ2-1; D gene uncertain. The CDR3 loop spans 13 amino acids. V was clipped by 6 bases and J by 10 bases, with 16 bases between them. Germline assignment: CDR1 LGHDT and CDR2 YNNKEL (reference sequence). CDR3 sequence reads: CASRHDLGPEQFF. The DNA of the CDR3 is TGTGCCAGCAGACATGATCTTGGACCAGAGCAGTTCTTC.

A few counts support this clonotype. The V gene is TRBV25-1, the J gene TRBJ1-3, with TRBD1 as a possible D gene (5 bases). From germline, CDR1 is MGHDK and CDR2 SYGVNS. The CDR3 is made up of 14 amino acids. Trimming took off 3 bases at V and 2 bases at J, with 8 bases between the two ends. This CDR3 reads CASSEGPPGNTIYF. CDR3 bases: TGTGCCAGCAGTGAGGGGCCACCTGGAAACACCATATATTTT.

The rearrangement links TRBV7-9 to TRBJ2-5; TRBD1 matches 10 bases. The germline V gene has CDR1 SEHNR and CDR2 FQNEAQ (reference sequence). CDR3 length: 15 residues. V gave up 5 bases and J gave up 5 bases; unmatched junction bases: 8. This CDR3 reads CASSPDRGPFETQYF. The CDR3 DNA sequence: TGTGCCAGCAGCCCCGACAGGGGGCCTTTTGAGACCCAGTACTTC.